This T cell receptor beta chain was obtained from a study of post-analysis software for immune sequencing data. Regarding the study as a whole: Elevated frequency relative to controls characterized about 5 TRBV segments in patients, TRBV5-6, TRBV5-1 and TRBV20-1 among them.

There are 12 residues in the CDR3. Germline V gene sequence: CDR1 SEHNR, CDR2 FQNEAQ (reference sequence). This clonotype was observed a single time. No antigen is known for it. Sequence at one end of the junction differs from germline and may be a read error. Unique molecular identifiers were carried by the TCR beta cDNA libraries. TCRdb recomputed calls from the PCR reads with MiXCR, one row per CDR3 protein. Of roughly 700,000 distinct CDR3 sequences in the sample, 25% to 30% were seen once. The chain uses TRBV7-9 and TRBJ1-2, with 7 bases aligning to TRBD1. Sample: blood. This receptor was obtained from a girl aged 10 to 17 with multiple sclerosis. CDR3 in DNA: TGTGTCAGCAGCTTTGGACAGGACCCCTACACCTTC. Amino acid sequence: CVSSFGQDPYTF.